This T cell receptor beta chain stems from a study of CD8 T cells in ankylosing spondylitis. Trimming left V 4 bases short and J 4 bases short, with 17 bases between. The germline V gene has CDR1 SGHTA and CDR2 FQGTGA. The CDR3 has 15 amino acids. This clonotype rates as medium-sized. The antigen is undetermined. MiXCR was run by TCRdb on the 5' RACE reads, yielding one entry per CDR3 protein. The table has roughly 69,000 distinct CDR3 sequences, approximately 5% seen once. The study, taken as a whole, reports: There was reportedly significant enrichment of clones that were disease-linked in matched ankylosing spondylitis synovial fluid. Characteristic, it appeared, of ankylosing spondylitis blood was a TCR beta motif of eight highly homologous variants. Some motif variants were previously reported in reactive arthritis synovial fluid and blood.

What was sequenced was blood, either unsorted or a sorted T cell fraction (not recorded which). This TCR derives from a male donor with ankylosing spondylitis or in good health (not recorded which). The V gene is TRBV7-3, the J gene TRBJ2-7; D not resolved. CDR3 sequence: CASSSSGLHWYEQYF. The CDR3 DNA follows: TGTGCCAGCAGCTCCTCGGGCTTGCATTGGTACGAGCAGTACTTC. Supplemented by reference TRBV7-3 and TRBJ2-7, the full variable domain reads GAGVSQTPSNKVTEKGKYVELRCDPISGHTALYWYRQSLGQGPEFLIYFQGTGAADDSGLPNDRFFAVRPEGSVSTLKIQRTERGDSAVYLCASSSSGLHWYEQYFGPGTRLTVT.